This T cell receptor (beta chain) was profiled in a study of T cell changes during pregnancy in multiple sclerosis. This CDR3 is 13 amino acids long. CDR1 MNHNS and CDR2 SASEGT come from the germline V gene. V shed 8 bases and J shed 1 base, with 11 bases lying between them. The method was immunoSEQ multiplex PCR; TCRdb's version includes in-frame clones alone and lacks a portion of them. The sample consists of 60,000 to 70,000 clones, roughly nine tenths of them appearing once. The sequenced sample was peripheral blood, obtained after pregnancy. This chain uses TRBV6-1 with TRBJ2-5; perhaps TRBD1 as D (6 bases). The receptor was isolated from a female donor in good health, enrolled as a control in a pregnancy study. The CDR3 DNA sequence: TGTGCCAGCTCAGGACAGCCCCAAGAGACCCAGTACTTC. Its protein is CASSGQPQETQYF.